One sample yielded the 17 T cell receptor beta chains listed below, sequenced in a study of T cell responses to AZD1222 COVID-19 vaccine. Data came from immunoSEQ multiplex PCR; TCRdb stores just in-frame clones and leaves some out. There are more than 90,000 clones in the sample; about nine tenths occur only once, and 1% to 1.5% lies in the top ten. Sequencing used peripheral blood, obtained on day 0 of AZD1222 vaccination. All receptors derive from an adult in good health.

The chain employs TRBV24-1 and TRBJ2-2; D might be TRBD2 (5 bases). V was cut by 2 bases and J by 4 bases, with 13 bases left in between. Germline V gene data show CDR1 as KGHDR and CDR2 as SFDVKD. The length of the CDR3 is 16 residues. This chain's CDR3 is CATSDWTAGITGELFF. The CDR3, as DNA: TGTGCCACCAGTGATTGGACCGCGGGCATCACCGGGGAGCTGTTTTTT.

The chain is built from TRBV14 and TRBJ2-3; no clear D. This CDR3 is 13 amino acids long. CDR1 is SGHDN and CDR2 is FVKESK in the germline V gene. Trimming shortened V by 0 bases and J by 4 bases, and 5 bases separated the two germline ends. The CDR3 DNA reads TGTGCCAGCAGCCAAGATAGGTCAGATACGCAGTATTTT. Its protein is CASSQDRSDTQYF.

This chain's CDR3 is CASSPPTGGGYGYTF. Here the CDR3 DNA reads TGTGCCAGCAGTCCACCGACAGGGGGCGGCTATGGCTACACCTTC. This sequence joins TRBV28 and TRBJ1-2; 10 bases agree with TRBD1. CDR3 length equals 15 residues. Per the germline V gene, CDR1 is MDHEN and CDR2 is SYDVKM. V was pared by 5 bases and J by 4 bases, with 7 bases of the junction left unmatched.

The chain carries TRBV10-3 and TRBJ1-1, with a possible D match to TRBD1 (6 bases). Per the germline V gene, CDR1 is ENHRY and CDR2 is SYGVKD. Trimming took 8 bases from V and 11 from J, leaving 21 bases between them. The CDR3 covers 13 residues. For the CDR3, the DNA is TGTGCCATCCAGGATTCTACAGGGACTTACGCTTTCTTT. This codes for CAIQDSTGTYAFF.

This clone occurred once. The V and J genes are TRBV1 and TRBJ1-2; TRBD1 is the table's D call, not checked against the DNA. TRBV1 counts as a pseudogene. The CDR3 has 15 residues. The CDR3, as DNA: TGCACCAGCAGCCAAGATCAGGCAGGGGGCGGTGGCTACACCTTC. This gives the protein CTSSQDQAGGGGYTF.

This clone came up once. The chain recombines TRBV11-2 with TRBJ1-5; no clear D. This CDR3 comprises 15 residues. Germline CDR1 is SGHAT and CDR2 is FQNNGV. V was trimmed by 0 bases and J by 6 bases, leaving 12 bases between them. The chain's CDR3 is CASSLDSREGQPQHF. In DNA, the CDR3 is TGTGCCAGCAGCTTAGACTCCCGCGAGGGTCAGCCCCAGCATTTT.

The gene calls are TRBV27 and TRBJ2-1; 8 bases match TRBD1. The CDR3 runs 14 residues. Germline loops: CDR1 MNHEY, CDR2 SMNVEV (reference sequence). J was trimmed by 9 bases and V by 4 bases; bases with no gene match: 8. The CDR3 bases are TGTGCCAGCAGTTGGGGACAGGCGTACGGTGAGCAGTTCTTC. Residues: CASSWGQAYGEQFF.

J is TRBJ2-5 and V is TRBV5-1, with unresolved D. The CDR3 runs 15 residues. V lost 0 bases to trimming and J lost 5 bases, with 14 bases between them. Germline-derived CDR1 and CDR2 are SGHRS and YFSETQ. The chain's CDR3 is CASSLDNPARETQYF. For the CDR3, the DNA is TGCGCCAGCAGCTTGGATAATCCCGCTCGGGAGACCCAGTACTTC.

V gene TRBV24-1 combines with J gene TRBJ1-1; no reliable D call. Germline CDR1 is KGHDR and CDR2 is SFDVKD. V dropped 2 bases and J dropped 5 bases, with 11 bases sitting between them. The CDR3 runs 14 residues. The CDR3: CATSDSGTMTEAFF. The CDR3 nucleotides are TGTGCCACCAGTGATTCCGGCACCATGACTGAAGCTTTCTTT.

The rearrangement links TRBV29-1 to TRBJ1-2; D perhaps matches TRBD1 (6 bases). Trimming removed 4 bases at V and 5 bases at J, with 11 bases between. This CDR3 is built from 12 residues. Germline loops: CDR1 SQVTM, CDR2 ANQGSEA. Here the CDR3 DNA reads TGCAGCGTTGGCGGGGGGGCTTATGGCTACACCTTC. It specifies CSVGGGAYGYTF.

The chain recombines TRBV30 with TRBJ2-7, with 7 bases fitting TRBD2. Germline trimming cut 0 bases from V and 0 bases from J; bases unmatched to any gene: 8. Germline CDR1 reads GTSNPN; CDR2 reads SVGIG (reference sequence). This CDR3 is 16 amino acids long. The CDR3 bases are TGTGCCTGGAGTGTACCCCCCCGGGACTACTCCTACGAGCAGTACTTC. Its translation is CAWSVPPRDYSYEQYF.

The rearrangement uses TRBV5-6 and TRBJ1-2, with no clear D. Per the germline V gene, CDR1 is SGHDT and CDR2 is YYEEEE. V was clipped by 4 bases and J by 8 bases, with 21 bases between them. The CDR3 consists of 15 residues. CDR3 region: CASSPPLYGEEGYTF. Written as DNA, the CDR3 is TGTGCCAGCAGCCCACCCCTCTATGGAGAAGAGGGCTACACCTTC.

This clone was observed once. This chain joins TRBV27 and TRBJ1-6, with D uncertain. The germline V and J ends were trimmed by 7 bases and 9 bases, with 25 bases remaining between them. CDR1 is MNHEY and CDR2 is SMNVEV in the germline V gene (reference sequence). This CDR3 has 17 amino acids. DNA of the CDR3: TGTGCCAGCACCCCCAAGGGAACTCCGAGCAGGAGTTCACCCCTCCACTTT. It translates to CASTPKGTPSRSSPLHF.

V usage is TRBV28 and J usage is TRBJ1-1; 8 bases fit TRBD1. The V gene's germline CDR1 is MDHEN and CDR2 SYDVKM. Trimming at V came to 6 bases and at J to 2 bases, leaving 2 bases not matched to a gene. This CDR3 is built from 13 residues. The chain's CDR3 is CASRGTGNTEAFF. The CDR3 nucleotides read TGTGCCAGCAGGGGGACAGGTAACACTGAAGCTTTCTTT.

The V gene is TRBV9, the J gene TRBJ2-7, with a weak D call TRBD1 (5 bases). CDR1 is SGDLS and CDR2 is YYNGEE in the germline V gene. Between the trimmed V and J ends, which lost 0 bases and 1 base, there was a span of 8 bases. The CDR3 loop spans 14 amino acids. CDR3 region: CASSVAGHSYEQYF. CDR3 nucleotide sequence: TGTGCCAGCAGCGTAGCTGGACATTCCTACGAGCAGTACTTC.

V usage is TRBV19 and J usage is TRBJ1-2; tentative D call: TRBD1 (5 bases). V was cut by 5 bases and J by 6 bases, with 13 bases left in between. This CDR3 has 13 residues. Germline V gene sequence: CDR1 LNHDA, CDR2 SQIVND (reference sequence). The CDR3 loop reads CASSSRQQDGYTF. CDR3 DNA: TGTGCCAGTAGTTCCAGACAGCAGGATGGCTACACCTTC.

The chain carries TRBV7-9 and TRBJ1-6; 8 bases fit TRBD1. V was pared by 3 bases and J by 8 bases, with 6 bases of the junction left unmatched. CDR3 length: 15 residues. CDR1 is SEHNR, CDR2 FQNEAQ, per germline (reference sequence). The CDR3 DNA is TGTGCCAGCAGCTTTAATACGGACAGGGATTCACCCCTCCACTTT. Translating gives CASSFNTDRDSPLHF.